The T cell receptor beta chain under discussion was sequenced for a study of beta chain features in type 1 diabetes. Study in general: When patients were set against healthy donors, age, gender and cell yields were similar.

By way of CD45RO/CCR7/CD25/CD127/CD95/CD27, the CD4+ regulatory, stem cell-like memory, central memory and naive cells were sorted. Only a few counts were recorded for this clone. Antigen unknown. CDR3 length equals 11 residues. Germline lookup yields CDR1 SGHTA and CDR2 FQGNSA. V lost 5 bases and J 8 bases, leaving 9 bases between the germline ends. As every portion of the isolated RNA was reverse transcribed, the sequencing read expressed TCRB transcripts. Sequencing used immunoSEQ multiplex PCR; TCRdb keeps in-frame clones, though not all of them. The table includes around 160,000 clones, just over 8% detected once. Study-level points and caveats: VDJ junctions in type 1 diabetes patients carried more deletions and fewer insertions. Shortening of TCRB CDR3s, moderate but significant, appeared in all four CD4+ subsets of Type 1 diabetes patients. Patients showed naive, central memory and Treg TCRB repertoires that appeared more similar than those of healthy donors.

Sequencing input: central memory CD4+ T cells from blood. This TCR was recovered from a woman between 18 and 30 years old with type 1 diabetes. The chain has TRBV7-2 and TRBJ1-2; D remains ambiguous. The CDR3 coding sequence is TGTGCCAGCAGCGAGTACTCCGGCTACACCTTC. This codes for CASSEYSGYTF.